Shown below are 21 T cell receptor beta chains from a single sample sequenced in a study of cytomegalovirus exposure and HLA in healthy donors. This PCR relied on a set of 60 Vbeta primers and 13 Jbeta primers. Clones were sequenced by immunoSEQ multiplex PCR, and TCRdb holds only the in-frame ones, with some missing. Seen here are some 180,000 clones, 76% observed once, and the top ten hold around 1.6%. The sample taken for sequencing was PBMCs. These receptors were obtained from a man between 18 and 29 years old in good health and CMV-seronegative.

This clone occurred a few times. The V gene is TRBV29-1, the J gene TRBJ2-7; 7 bases fit TRBD2. CDR3 size: 14 residues. Trimming at V came to 0 bases and at J to 2 bases, leaving 4 bases not matched to a gene. Germline CDR1 SQVTM, CDR2 ANQGSEA. CDR3: CSVEDRGEAYEQYF. For the CDR3, the DNA is TGCAGCGTTGAAGATCGGGGGGAGGCCTACGAGCAGTACTTC.

J is TRBJ1-1 and V is TRBV28, with D possibly being TRBD1 (5 bases). Between the trimmed V and J ends, which lost 0 bases and 8 bases, there was a span of 7 bases. This CDR3 is built from 12 residues. The germline V gene has CDR1 MDHEN and CDR2 SYDVKM. In DNA, the CDR3 is TGTGCCAGCAGTTTATGGGCAGGGGAAGCTTTCTTT. Translating it yields CASSLWAGEAFF.

The chain uses TRBV27 and TRBJ2-3; D is unresolved. Trimming took 5 bases from V and 1 from J, leaving 19 bases between them. Germline CDR1 reads MNHEY; CDR2 reads SMNVEV (reference sequence). This CDR3 spans 17 amino acids. CDR3 sequence: CASSPRTRGLGTDTQYF. The CDR3 DNA follows: TGTGCCAGCAGTCCCCGAACCCGAGGTCTGGGCACAGATACGCAGTATTTT.

The CDR3 coding sequence is TGTGCCAGCAGCTTAGGGGCAACCTACGAGCAGTACTTC. Protein product: CASSLGATYEQYF. The chain employs TRBV7-3 and TRBJ2-7, with D possibly matching TRBD1 (5 bases). CDR1 and CDR2 (germline): SGHTA, FQGTGA. The CDR3 extends over 13 amino acids. V lost 2 bases and J 2 bases, leaving 7 bases between the germline ends.

This clone was counted once. V is TRBV12-5 and J is TRBJ1-4, with D tentatively TRBD1 (6 bases). The CDR3 consists of 16 residues. Trimming left V 3 bases short and J 8 bases short, with 19 bases between. The germline V gene encodes CDR1 LGHNT and CDR2 FRNRAP. The CDR3, as DNA: TGTGCTAGTGGTTTAGCAGGGACACGCACCCGGGAAAAACTGTTTTTT. This gives the protein CASGLAGTRTREKLFF.

This clone showed up just once. The chain employs TRBV4-1 and TRBJ1-2, with D unresolved. The germline V gene has CDR1 MGHRA and CDR2 YSYEKL. Trimming removed 0 bases from V and 5 bases from J, with 7 bases in between. The CDR3 covers 13 residues. CDR3 loop: CASSQDREYGYTF. The DNA for the CDR3 is TGCGCCAGCAGCCAAGATCGAGAATATGGCTACACCTTC.

The chain carries TRBV25-1 and TRBJ1-2, with unresolved D. V was cut by 4 bases and J by 10 bases, with 13 bases left in between. The germline V gene has CDR1 MGHDK and CDR2 SYGVNS. The CDR3 length is 12 residues. As DNA, the CDR3 is TGTGCCAGCAGTGGGGATGCAGACTACTACACCTTC. It yields the protein CASSGDADYYTF.

Only a few counts were recorded for this clone. Other DNA variants within this sample encode the same CDR3. The chain has TRBV4-1 and TRBJ1-5, with D possibly matching TRBD1 (6 bases). CDR1 is MGHRA, CDR2 YSYEKL, per germline. V was cut by 0 bases and J by 5 bases, with 8 bases left in between. This CDR3 is built from 14 residues. The CDR3 DNA reads as TGCGCCAGCAGCCAAGAGGGGGCCGATCAGCCCCAGCATTTT. Amino acid sequence: CASSQEGADQPQHF.

Comments on this clone: Additional DNA sequences in this sample encode the identical CDR3. The chain joins TRBV30 to TRBJ1-1, with D unresolved. The germline V and J ends were trimmed by 4 bases and 2 bases, with 5 bases remaining between them. Germline-derived CDR1 and CDR2 are GTSNPN and SVGIG (reference sequence). The CDR3 runs 11 residues. Here the CDR3 reads CAWNRNTEAFF. The CDR3 DNA sequence: TGTGCCTGGAATAGAAACACTGAAGCTTTCTTT. Variable domain in full (rest from reference TRBV30 and TRBJ1-1): SQTIHQWPATLVQPVGSPLSLECTVEGTSNPNLYWYRQAAGRGLQLLFYSVGIGQISSEVPQNLSASRPQDRQFILSSKKLLLSDSGFYLCAWNRNTEAFFGQGTRLTVV.

The chain links TRBV6-5 to TRBJ1-2; D possibly corresponds to TRBD1 (5 bases). The CDR3 spans 12 residues. V dropped 7 bases and J dropped 8 bases, with 14 bases sitting between them. Per germline, CDR1 MNHEY and CDR2 SVGAGI. CDR3 nucleotide sequence: TGTGCCAGCATTGCTCAGGGCTACGGCTACACCTTC. The encoded protein is CASIAQGYGYTF.

This clone was observed a few times. The chain uses TRBV28 and TRBJ1-5; 9 bases match TRBD1. V lost 6 bases, J lost 7 bases, and 7 bases stayed unmatched. The CDR3 loop spans 14 amino acids. Germline lookup yields CDR1 MDHEN and CDR2 SYDVKM. CDR3 DNA: TGTGCCAGCAGATCATACAGGGGGCAACAGCCCCAGCATTTT. This translates into CASRSYRGQQPQHF.

The chain is built from TRBV6-5 and TRBJ2-2; 12 bases fit TRBD2. The V gene's germline CDR1 is MNHEY and CDR2 SVGAGI. The CDR3 spans 15 residues. With V trimmed by 6 bases and J by 6 bases, 5 bases remained unmatched. CDR3 region: CASRLAGGHSGELFF. CDR3 coding DNA: TGTGCCAGCAGGCTAGCGGGAGGGCATTCCGGGGAGCTGTTTTTT.

The chain carries TRBV6-1 and TRBJ2-2, with D tentatively TRBD1 (6 bases). The ends were cut back, 3 bases at V and 7 bases at J, with 21 bases in the middle. The CDR3 is 17 amino acids. Germline CDR1 is MNHNS and CDR2 is SASEGT. In nucleotides, the CDR3 is TGTGCCAGCAGTGAGTGGGTTCGGGACAACCCTTACGGGGAGCTGTTTTTT. Its protein is CASSEWVRDNPYGELFF.

The chain couples TRBV10-1 to TRBJ2-1, with D perhaps matching TRBD2 (6 bases). V was clipped by 6 bases and J by 0 bases, with 12 bases between them. There are 15 residues in the CDR3. Germline lookup yields CDR1 WNHNN and CDR2 SYGVQD (reference sequence). CDR3 amino acids: CASSRDLSSYNEQFF. As DNA, the CDR3 is TGCGCCAGCAGCCGGGACTTGAGCTCCTACAATGAGCAGTTCTTC.

The rearrangement links TRBV11-2 to TRBJ1-3; the D gene is possibly TRBD1 (5 bases). Trimming shortened V by 5 bases and J by 0 bases, and 8 bases separated the two germline ends. This CDR3 is built from 14 residues. CDR1 is SGHAT and CDR2 is FQNNGV in the germline V gene. The CDR3 DNA reads TGTGCCAGCAGCGACAGTATCTCTGGAAACACCATATATTTT. Residues: CASSDSISGNTIYF. Supplemented by reference TRBV11-2 and TRBJ1-3, the full variable domain reads EAGVAQSPRYKIIEKRQSVAFWCNPISGHATLYWYQQILGQGPKLLIQFQNNGVVDDSQLPKDRFSAERLKGVDSTLKIQPAKLEDSAVYLCASSDSISGNTIYFGEGSWLTVV.

CDR3 region: CASSVVGTSGYEQFF. DNA for the CDR3: TGTGCCAGCAGCGTAGTAGGGACTAGCGGCTATGAGCAGTTCTTC. The chain joins TRBV9 to TRBJ2-1; 11 bases are shared with TRBD2. The CDR3 is made up of 15 amino acids. The ends lost 0 bases at V and 8 bases at J; junction bases unmatched: 4. Germline loops: CDR1 SGDLS, CDR2 YYNGEE.

Comment on this clone: One junction end does not reproduce the germline sequence, and a read error may be involved. J is TRBJ2-1 and V is TRBV7-9, with 14 nucleotides matching TRBD2. This CDR3 has 16 residues. In germline, CDR1 is SEHNR, CDR2 FQNEAQ (reference sequence). CDR3 sequence: CSSSFGLAGGHNEQFF. The CDR3 region has the DNA TGTTCCAGCAGCTTCGGACTAGCGGGGGGTCACAATGAGCAGTTCTTC.

CDR3 coding DNA: TGTGCCAGCAGTCCCTCGCAGGGGTGGTACGAGCAGTACTTC. Protein sequence: CASSPSQGWYEQYF. The V call is TRBV27, the J call TRBJ2-7; tentative D call: TRBD1 (6 bases). Trimming cost V 5 bases and J 4 bases, with 15 bases left between them. The germline V gene has CDR1 MNHEY and CDR2 SMNVEV (reference sequence). The CDR3 extends over 14 amino acids.

The J gene is TRBJ2-6, the V gene TRBV14, with TRBD1 as a possible D gene (6 bases). CDR1 SGHDN and CDR2 FVKESK come from the germline V gene. Trimming took off 4 bases at V and 4 bases at J, with 23 bases between the two ends. The CDR3 runs to 19 residues. CDR3: CASSRYRENLARGANVLTF. CDR3 nucleotide sequence: TGTGCCAGCAGCCGATACAGGGAAAACTTAGCGCGGGGGGCCAACGTCCTGACTTTC.

The chain's CDR3 is CASSLPGNTEAFF. CDR3 nucleotides: TGTGCCAGCAGTTTACCCGGGAACACTGAAGCTTTCTTT. The chain joins TRBV28 to TRBJ1-1; D ambiguous. Trimming removed 2 bases at V and 1 base at J, with 5 bases between. The CDR3 spans 13 residues. Germline V gene data show CDR1 as MDHEN and CDR2 as SYDVKM. The variable domain in full, with the rest retrieved from reference TRBV28 and TRBJ1-1, is DVKVTQSSRYLVKRTGEKVFLECVQDMDHENMFWYRQDPGLGLRLIYFSYDVKMKEKGDIPEGYSVSREKKERFSLILESASTNQTSMYLCASSLPGNTEAFFGQGTRLTVV.

This CDR3 is CATSGYQGNLVGGYTF. The CDR3 bases are TGTGCCACCAGCGGTTACCAGGGTAATCTTGTAGGTGGCTACACCTTC. J is TRBJ1-2 and V is TRBV15; D is possibly TRBD1 (5 bases). The CDR3 covers 16 residues. Looked up from germline, CDR1 is LNHNV and CDR2 is YYDKDF (reference sequence). V lost 5 bases to trimming and J lost 7 bases, with 23 bases between them.